This T cell receptor beta chain originates from a study of blood T cells in healthy people across ages. Donors ranged from roughly 6 to 100 years old and were healthy Caucasians in Russia. Total RNA was isolated from each sample in quantities of at least 6 micrograms. This clonotype was observed a few times. With a J-beta primer mix and a sample-barcoded 5' primer, a second PCR ran about 7 to 12 cycles. Each cDNA molecule, via a template-switch adaptor with 12 random nucleotides, was tagged. Using its own MiXCR run on the 5' RACE reads, TCRdb lists one record per CDR3 protein. Here the sample spans roughly 500,000 distinct CDR3 sequences, 24% being singletons. Another study also made use of these data, one on T cells of mothers and their children. That publication notes: It was through the M1S primer of the second PCR that sample barcodes and 2-4 random nucleotides were added.

Sequencing was carried out using blood. The clonotype originates from a boy under 18 in good health.

The CDR3 spells CASSQDRGTPSQPQHF. CDR3 DNA sequence: TGCGCCAGCAGCCAAGATCGGGGTACGCCCAGTCAGCCCCAGCATTTT. The chain recombines TRBV4-3 with TRBJ1-5; D is undetermined. V was shortened by 0 bases and J by 6 bases, with 15 bases between the two germline ends. Germline V CDR1 and CDR2: LGHNA, YSLEER. This CDR3 is 16 amino acids long.